A selection of T cell receptor beta chains follows, all from one sample in a study of blood T cell repertoires in COVID-19. Profiling relied on immunoSEQ multiplex PCR, and the TCRdb table lists in-frame clones only, not all of them. Found here are about 150,000 clones, 88% of them singletons; the top ten hold roughly 2%. Sequencing was done on a sample of peripheral blood. Receptors were obtained from a man aged 45-60 years who had recovered from COVID-19. CDR3s include the opening cysteine and the closing phenylalanine or tryptophan. D genes are given only for firm matches. Clone size, where shown, is once, few, many, or a class for clones that have expanded.

abundance: -; d_gene: -; v_gene: TRBV18; j_gene: TRBJ1-3; CDR3nt: TGTGCCAGCTCACCCGCGGGCCGGCGCTCTGGAAACACCATATATTTT; CDR3aa: CASSPAGRRSGNTIYF
abundance: -; d_gene: -; v_gene: TRBV19; j_gene: TRBJ2-4; CDR3nt: TGTGCCAGTAGTAACCAATTGACGGGTGACATTCAGTACTTC; CDR3aa: CASSNQLTGDIQYF
abundance: -; d_gene: -; v_gene: TRBV20-1; j_gene: TRBJ1-1; CDR3nt: TGCAGTGCTAGTACCGGCAGGGGATTATTAATGAACACTGAAGCTTTCTTT; CDR3aa: CSASTGRGLLMNTEAFF
abundance: -; d_gene: -; v_gene: TRBV27; j_gene: TRBJ1-6; CDR3nt: TGTGCCAGCAGCTCGACCTGGGCCGATTCACCCCTCCACTTT; CDR3aa: CASSSTWADSPLHF
abundance: -; d_gene: TRBD1; v_gene: TRBV5-5; j_gene: TRBJ2-7; CDR3nt: TGTGCCAGCAGCATGGACAGGGTGCAGTACTTC; CDR3aa: CASSMDRVQYF
abundance: few; d_gene: -; v_gene: TRBV5-4; j_gene: TRBJ2-3; CDR3nt: TGTGCCAGCAGCTTATGGAGGAGCACAGATACGCAGTATTTT; CDR3aa: CASSLWRSTDTQYF
abundance: -; d_gene: -; v_gene: TRBV25-1; j_gene: TRBJ2-1; CDR3nt: TGTGCCAGCAGTGACCGGGGATTATACAATGAGCAGTTCTTC; CDR3aa: CASSDRGLYNEQFF
abundance: -; d_gene: TRBD1; v_gene: TRBV28; j_gene: TRBJ1-1; CDR3nt: TGTGCCAGCAGTCGATACAGGGGTACTGAAGCTTTCTTT; CDR3aa: CASSRYRGTEAFF
abundance: -; d_gene: TRBD2; v_gene: TRBV28; j_gene: TRBJ2-5; CDR3nt: TGTGCCAGCAGTTCATCGACCGGGGGGCAAGAGACCCAGTACTTC; CDR3aa: CASSSSTGGQETQYF
abundance: -; d_gene: -; v_gene: TRBV6-1; j_gene: TRBJ1-3; CDR3nt: TGTGCCAGCAGTGAAGCCACAACAACAGCTGGAAACACCATATATTTT; CDR3aa: CASSEATTTAGNTIYF
abundance: few; d_gene: -; v_gene: TRBV29-1; j_gene: TRBJ1-1; CDR3nt: TGCAGCGTTGACAGGGCGAACACTGAAGCTTTCTTT; CDR3aa: CSVDRANTEAFF
abundance: -; d_gene: -; v_gene: TRBV5-4; j_gene: TRBJ1-4; CDR3nt: TGTGCCAGCAGTTCAGGGGTGACTAATGAAAAACTGTTTTTT; CDR3aa: CASSSGVTNEKLFF
abundance: -; d_gene: -; v_gene: TRBV7-2; j_gene: TRBJ1-2; CDR3nt: TGTGCCAGCAGCCCAGACGCCACAGGGACTAGATACTATGGCTACACCTTC; CDR3aa: CASSPDATGTRYYGYTF
abundance: once; d_gene: TRBD2; v_gene: TRBV6-5; j_gene: TRBJ2-5; CDR3nt: TGTGCCAGCATCCCGAGCGGGGGGCCCGAGACCCAGTACTTC; CDR3aa: CASIPSGGPETQYF
abundance: -; d_gene: -; v_gene: TRBV12-5; j_gene: TRBJ2-7; CDR3nt: TGTGCTAGTGGTTTGGTAACTAGCATCCTTCGCGAGCAGTACTTC; CDR3aa: CASGLVTSILREQYF
abundance: -; d_gene: TRBD1; v_gene: TRBV19; j_gene: TRBJ1-1; CDR3nt: TGTGCCAGTAGGACTCACCAGGGGGGAACTGAAGCTTTCTTT; CDR3aa: CASRTHQGGTEAFF